This T cell receptor beta chain was identified during a study of blood T cell repertoires in COVID-19 (dated by TCRdb to the early 2020s). Regarding the research as a whole: Collaborator samples came from the United States, Italy and Spain and covered acute and convalescent phases of COVID-19. The material from the prospective study consisted of cDNA or gDNA derived from T cells, B-cell-depleted T cells, or PBMCs. The dataset comprised deeply sampled blood TCRbeta repertoires from subjects exposed to, actively infected with, or recovered from COVID-19. A freely available public database, intended as a resource for researchers studying the immune response to SARS-CoV-2, is where the repertoires were released. Samples were obtained from the ongoing ImmuneRACE study (first 160 participants) and from 1,254 subjects provided by 6 global collaborators. A de-identified subject ID, COVID-19 status, age in years and sex were almost always included in the sample metadata. Where available, HLA class I and class II types were taken from metadata supplied by the sample provider and were not determined by assay-based typing.

In the prospective study, participants were roughly 18 to 100 years old, resided in fewer than 25 geographic areas of the United States, and were enrolled through a virtual design. In the prospective study, participants were assigned to cohorts based on the clinical history participants reported in a screening survey and a study questionnaire. Mobile phlebotomists in the prospective study collected whole blood, serum and a nasopharyngeal or oropharyngeal swab from every participant. Over a 2-month period, participants in the prospective study had the option of providing additional blood draws and questionnaires. Before DNA extraction, prospective study blood samples were shipped either frozen or at room temperature. Deletion took 10 bases off V and 4 bases off J, with a span of 13 bases between the germline ends. CDR1 and CDR2 (MDHEN, SYDVKM) derive from the germline V gene. From the cysteine up to the phenylalanine, the CDR3 has a length of 13 residues. The kept DNA is CDR3 alone, 39 bases in frame from the first base.

The immunoSEQ Assay, a bias-controlled multiplex PCR, was used to amplify TCRbeta CDR3 regions from genomic DNA. In the authors' own workflow: The number of nucleated cells in each sample was estimated by amplification of reference gene primers within the assay. Sequence reads were collapsed and filtered to measure the absolute abundance of every unique TCRbeta CDR3 rearrangement. For each sample, productive Simpson clonality was calculated as the square root of Simpson's diversity index across productive rearrangements. The immuneACCESS repertoire file appears here via TCRdb, limited to in-frame rearrangements. These files lack a portion of the clones; in checked studies, under half of the deficit traces to unresolved V genes, and the cause of the others is not known. The DNA was the basis for D and trimming; V, J and clone size are from that table. The sample table lists some 250,000 clones, around 93% of them with a count of one. Roughly 1.2% of the sample belongs to the ten largest clones.

Broader findings and caveats from the paper: How much clinical and demographic metadata was included differed by source and by participant, and the metadata was provided uncurated.

About this clone: Which antigen it targets is not known. Base qualities are not provided; no much larger clone lies one nucleotide away.

Here the chain combines TRBV28 and TRBJ1-4; TRBD1 is perhaps the D gene, given 6 matching bases. The sequence came from a human donor in a cohort exposed to, infected with or recovered from COVID-19 (not recorded which). The donor label of this sample is uncertain. The sequenced sample consisted of PBMCs or T cells enriched from blood (not recorded which). The DNA is TGTGCCACCTGGACAGTTCATAATGAAAAACTGTTTTTT. Its protein reads: CATWTVHNEKLFF.